The T cell receptor (beta chain) under discussion was sequenced for a study of T-cell reconstitution after alpha-beta-depleted transplantation in children. For TCRbeta, the library was prepared with unique molecular identifiers. TCRdb processed the PCR reads anew with MiXCR; each CDR3 protein has one entry. The sample contains about 490,000 distinct CDR3 sequences, about 10% of which appear only once. The junction had 2 bases not matched to a gene; V was cut back by 0 bases and J by 5 bases. CDR3 length: 14 residues. CDR1 is GTSNPN, CDR2 SVGIG, per germline (reference sequence). The rearrangement joins TRBV30 to TRBJ2-7, with 12 bases lining up with TRBD1. This TCR was recovered from a child younger than 10 with inherited bone marrow failure, due to receive a stem cell transplant. The sequenced sample was PBMCs, obtained before TCRalphabeta/CD19-depleted stem cell transplant. The CDR3 sequence: CAWSVGTGGDEQYF. CDR3 nucleotide sequence: TGTGCCTGGAGTGTAGGGACAGGGGGCGACGAGCAGTACTTC.